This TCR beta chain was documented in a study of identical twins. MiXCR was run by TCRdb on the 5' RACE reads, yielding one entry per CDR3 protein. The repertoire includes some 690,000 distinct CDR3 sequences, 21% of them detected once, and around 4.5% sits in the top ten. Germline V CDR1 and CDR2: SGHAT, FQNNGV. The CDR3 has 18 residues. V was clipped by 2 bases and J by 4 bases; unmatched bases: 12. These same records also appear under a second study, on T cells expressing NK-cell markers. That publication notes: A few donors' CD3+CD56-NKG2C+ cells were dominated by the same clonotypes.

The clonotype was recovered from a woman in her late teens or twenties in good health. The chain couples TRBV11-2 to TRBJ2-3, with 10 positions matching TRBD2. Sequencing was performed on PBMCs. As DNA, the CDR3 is TGTGCCAGCAGCTTATTAGCGGGAGGCGTCACTTGGGCAGATACGCAGTATTTT. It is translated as CASSLLAGGVTWADTQYF.